Only a few counts were recorded for the clone carrying this T cell receptor (beta chain). The sample is drawn from a study of T cells in Graves' hyperthyroidism and ophthalmopathy. CDR3 length equals 17 residues. After removal of 2 bases from V and 1 base from J, the junction contained 10 bases not matched to a gene. CDR1 is MNHEY, CDR2 SVGAGI, per germline. It was RNA transcripts that yielded the amplified TCR beta CDR3 regions. RT-PCR in the first round (using the HTBI primer set) targeted the TCR CDR3. MiXCR, applied by TCRdb to the multiplex PCR reads, yields one record per CDR3 protein. In the table there are 700,000 or so distinct CDR3 sequences, around 13% of which are singletons.

The TCR was taken from a woman in her forties or fifties with Graves' ophthalmopathy. Sequenced sample: blood. The V gene is TRBV6-5, the J gene TRBJ2-5; 7 bases align to TRBD2. The DNA of the CDR3 is TGTGCCAGCAGTTACCAGCGGGGTGTAGCGGTCCAAGAGACCCAGTACTTC. This translates into CASSYQRGVAVQETQYF.